This T cell receptor (beta chain) comes out of a study of blood T cell repertoires in COVID-19. The CDR3 contains 14 residues. The V end lost 0 bases, the J end lost 0 bases, and 5 bases lay between the germline ends. CDR1 and CDR2 (germline): SGHNT, YYREEE (reference sequence). In the original analysis: Reference gene primer amplification yielded estimated nucleated cell counts. The assay was immunoSEQ multiplex PCR, and TCRdb's table has in-frame clones only and misses some. V and J calls and clone size follow that table, whereas D and trimming were derived from the DNA. The table lists 150,000 to 200,000 clones, 90% to 95% of them singletons.

This clonotype was obtained from a woman aged 55-69 years with COVID-19, enrolled during active disease. The source material was peripheral blood. V is TRBV5-4 and J is TRBJ2-3; possible D gene TRBD2, 5 bases. The CDR3 protein is CASSLAGSTDTQYF. For the CDR3, the DNA is TGTGCCAGCAGCTTGGCGGGGAGCACAGATACGCAGTATTTT.